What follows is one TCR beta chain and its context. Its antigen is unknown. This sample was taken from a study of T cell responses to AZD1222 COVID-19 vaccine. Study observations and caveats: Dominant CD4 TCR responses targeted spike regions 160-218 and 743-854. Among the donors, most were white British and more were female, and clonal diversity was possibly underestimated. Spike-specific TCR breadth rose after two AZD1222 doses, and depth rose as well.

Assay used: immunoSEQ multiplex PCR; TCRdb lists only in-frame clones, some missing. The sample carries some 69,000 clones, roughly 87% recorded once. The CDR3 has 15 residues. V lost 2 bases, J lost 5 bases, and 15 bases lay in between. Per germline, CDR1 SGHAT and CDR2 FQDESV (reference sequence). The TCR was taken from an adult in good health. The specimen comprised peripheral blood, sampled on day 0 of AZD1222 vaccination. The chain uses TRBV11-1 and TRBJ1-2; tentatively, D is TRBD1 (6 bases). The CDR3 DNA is TGTGCCAGCAGCTTAAATACAGGGCATCCGTATGGCTACACCTTC. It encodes CASSLNTGHPYGYTF.